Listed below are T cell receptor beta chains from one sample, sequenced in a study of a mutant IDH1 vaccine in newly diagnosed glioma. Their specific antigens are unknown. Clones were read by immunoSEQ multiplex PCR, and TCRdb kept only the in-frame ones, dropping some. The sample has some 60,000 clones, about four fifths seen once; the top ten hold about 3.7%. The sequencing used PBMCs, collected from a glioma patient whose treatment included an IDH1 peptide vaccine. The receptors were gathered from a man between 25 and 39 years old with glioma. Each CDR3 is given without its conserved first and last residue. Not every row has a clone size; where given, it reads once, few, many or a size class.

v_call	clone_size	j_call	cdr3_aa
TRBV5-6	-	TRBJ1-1	ASTFVRLNTEAF
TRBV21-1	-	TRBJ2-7	ALVERARDHEQY
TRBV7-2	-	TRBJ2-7	ASSLVRLAGGPSYEQY
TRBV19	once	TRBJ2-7	ASSMRDYLSSYEQY
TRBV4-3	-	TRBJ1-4	ASSQSRTGYNEKLF
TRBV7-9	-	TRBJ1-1	ASSSQQGTEAF
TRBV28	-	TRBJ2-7	ASSLLAALYEQY
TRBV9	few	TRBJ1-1	ASSVGHKNTEAF
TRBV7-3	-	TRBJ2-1	ASSLRQGTYNEQF
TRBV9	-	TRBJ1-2	ASSVEPSTGNYGYT
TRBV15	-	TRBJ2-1	ATSISRDGGQNEQF
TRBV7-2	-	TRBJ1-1	ASSLGGGQGMLEAF
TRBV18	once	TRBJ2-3	ASSPLQGRTDTQY
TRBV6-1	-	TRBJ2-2	ASSENRELF
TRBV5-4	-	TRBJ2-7	ASSLKREASYEQY
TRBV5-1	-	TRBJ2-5	ASSLRGRGQETQY
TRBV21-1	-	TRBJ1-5	ASSKEGGWSQPQH
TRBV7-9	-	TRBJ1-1	ASSLNMGGTEAF
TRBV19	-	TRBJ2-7	ASSRDFFSYEQY
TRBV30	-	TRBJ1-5	AWSVHGSNQPQH
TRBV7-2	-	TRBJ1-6	ASRGVINSPLH
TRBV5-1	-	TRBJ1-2	ASSLGRVNGYT
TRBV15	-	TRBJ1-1	ATSGIGQGRNTEAF
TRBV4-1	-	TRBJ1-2	ASSLDRGDGYT
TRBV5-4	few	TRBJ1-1	ASSSTGRTEAF
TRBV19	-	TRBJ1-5	ASTDGFNSNQPQH
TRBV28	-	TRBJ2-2	ASSTKGTAIFRDGELF
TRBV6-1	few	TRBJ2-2	ASSWGTNTGELF
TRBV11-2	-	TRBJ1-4	ASSPQGVVNEKLF
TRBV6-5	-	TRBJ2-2	ASSTTGELF
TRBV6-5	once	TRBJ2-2	ASRQGLVNTGELF
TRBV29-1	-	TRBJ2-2	SVGRTSGRFGELF
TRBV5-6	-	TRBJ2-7	ASSQQGEQY
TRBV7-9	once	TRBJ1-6	ASSSTNSPLH
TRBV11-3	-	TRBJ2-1	ASSALAGGNGEQF
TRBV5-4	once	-	ASSLKREASYEQY
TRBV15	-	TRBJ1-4	ATSRDVSKPTNEKLF
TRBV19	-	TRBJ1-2	ASREQDSDYGYT
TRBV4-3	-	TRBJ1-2	ASSQVLRNRDYGYT
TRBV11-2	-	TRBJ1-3	ASSPRVRGAGNTIY
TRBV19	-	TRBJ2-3	ASRFRDILSDTQY
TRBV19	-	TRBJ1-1	ASSPEDRVDTEAF
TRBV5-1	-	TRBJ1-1	ASSQGVGTEAF
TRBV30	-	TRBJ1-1	AWRGPVNTEAF
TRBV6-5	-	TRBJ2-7	ASSPLGPSYEQY
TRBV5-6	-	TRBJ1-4	ASSLGATNEKLF
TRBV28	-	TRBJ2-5	ASSPQYGQETQY
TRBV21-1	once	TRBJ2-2	ASSKAGGVCTGELF
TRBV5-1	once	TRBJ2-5	ASSLDPEQETQY
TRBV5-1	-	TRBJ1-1	ASSLTGPTEAF
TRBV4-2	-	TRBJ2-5	ASSQDRLAETQY
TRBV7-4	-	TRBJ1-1	ASSLPPTDEAF
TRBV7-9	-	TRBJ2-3	ASSSSLSTDTQY
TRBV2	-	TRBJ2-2	ASSWGQVYTGELF
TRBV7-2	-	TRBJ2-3	ASSSGTRQY